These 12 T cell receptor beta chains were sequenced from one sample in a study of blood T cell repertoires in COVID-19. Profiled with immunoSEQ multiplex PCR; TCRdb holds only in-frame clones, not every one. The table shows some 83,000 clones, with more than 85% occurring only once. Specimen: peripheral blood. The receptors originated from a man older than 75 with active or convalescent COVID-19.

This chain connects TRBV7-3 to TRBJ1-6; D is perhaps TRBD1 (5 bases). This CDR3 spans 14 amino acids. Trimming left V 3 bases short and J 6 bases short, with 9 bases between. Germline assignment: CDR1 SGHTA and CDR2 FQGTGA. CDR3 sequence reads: CASSLGRINSPLHF. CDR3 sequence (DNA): TGTGCCAGCAGCTTGGGGCGGATTAATTCACCCCTCCACTTT.

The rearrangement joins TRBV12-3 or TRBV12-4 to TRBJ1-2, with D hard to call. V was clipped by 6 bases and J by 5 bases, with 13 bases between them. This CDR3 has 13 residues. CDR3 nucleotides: TGTGCCAGCAGCACTAACTCGGTTTATGGCTACACCTTC. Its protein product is CASSTNSVYGYTF.

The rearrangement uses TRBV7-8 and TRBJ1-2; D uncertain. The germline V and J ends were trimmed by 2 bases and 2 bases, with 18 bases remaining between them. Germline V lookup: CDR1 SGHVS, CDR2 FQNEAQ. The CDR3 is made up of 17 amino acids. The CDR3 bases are TGTGCCAGCAGCTTACTCCTTCGCAGCACGGGGAACTATGGCTACACCTTC. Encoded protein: CASSLLLRSTGNYGYTF.

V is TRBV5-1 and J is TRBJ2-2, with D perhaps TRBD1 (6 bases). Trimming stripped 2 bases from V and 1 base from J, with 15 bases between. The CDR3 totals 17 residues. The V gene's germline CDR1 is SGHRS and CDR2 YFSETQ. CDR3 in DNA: TGCGCCAGCAGCTTAGGACACCGGGACAAGAACACCGGGGAGCTGTTTTTT. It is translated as CASSLGHRDKNTGELFF.

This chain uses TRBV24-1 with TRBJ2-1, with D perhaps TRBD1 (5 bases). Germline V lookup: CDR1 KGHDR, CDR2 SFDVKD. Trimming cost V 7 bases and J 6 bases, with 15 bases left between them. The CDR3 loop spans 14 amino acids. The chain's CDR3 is CATSKAGASNEQFF. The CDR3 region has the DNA TGTGCCACCAGCAAAGCTGGGGCGAGCAATGAGCAGTTCTTC.

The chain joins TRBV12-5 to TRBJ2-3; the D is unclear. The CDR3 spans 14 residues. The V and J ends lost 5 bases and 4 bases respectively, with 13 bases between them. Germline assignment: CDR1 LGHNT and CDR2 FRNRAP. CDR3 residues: CASGPRGFSDTQYF. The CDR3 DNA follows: TGTGCTAGTGGTCCCCGAGGTTTTTCAGATACGCAGTATTTT.

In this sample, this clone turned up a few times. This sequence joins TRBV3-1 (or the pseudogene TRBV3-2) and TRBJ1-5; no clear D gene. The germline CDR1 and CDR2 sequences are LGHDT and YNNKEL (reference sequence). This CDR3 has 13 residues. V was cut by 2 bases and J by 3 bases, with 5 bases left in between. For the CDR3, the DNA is TGTGCCAGCAGCCAATTCTCCAATCAGCCCCAGCATTTT. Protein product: CASSQFSNQPQHF.

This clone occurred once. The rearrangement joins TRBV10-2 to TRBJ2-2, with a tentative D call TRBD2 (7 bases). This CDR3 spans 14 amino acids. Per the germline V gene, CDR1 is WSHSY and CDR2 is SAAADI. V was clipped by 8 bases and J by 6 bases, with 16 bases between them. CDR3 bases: TGCGCCAGCCAGGGGAGGGGGTTTGCCGGGGAGCTGTTTTTT. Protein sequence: CASQGRGFAGELFF.

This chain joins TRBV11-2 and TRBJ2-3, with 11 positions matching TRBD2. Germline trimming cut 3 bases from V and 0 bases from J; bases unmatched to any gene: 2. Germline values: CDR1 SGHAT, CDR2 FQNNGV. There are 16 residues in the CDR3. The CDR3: CASSLASGGSTDTQYF. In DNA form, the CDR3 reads TGTGCCAGCAGCTTGGCTAGCGGGGGGAGCACAGATACGCAGTATTTT.

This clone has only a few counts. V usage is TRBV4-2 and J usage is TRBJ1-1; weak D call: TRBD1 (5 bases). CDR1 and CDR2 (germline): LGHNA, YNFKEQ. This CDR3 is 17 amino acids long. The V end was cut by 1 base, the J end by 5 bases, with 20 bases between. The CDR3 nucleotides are TGTGCCAGCAGCCAAGCCAGGGAGCAGGGCGGGAGGACTGAAGCTTTCTTT. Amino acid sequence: CASSQAREQGGRTEAFF.

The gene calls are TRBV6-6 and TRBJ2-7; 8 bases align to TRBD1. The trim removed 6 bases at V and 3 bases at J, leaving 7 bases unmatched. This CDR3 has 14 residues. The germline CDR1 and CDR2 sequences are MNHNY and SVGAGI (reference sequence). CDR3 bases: TGTGCCAGCAGGACAGGGGACGGGGGCTACGAGCAGTACGTC. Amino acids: CASRTGDGGYEQYV.

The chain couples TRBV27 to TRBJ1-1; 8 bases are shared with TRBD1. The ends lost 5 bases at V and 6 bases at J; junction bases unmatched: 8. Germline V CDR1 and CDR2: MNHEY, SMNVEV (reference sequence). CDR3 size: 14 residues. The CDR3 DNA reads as TGTGCCAGCAGTCCTGGACAGGGATACGCTGAAGCTTTCTTT. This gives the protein CASSPGQGYAEAFF.